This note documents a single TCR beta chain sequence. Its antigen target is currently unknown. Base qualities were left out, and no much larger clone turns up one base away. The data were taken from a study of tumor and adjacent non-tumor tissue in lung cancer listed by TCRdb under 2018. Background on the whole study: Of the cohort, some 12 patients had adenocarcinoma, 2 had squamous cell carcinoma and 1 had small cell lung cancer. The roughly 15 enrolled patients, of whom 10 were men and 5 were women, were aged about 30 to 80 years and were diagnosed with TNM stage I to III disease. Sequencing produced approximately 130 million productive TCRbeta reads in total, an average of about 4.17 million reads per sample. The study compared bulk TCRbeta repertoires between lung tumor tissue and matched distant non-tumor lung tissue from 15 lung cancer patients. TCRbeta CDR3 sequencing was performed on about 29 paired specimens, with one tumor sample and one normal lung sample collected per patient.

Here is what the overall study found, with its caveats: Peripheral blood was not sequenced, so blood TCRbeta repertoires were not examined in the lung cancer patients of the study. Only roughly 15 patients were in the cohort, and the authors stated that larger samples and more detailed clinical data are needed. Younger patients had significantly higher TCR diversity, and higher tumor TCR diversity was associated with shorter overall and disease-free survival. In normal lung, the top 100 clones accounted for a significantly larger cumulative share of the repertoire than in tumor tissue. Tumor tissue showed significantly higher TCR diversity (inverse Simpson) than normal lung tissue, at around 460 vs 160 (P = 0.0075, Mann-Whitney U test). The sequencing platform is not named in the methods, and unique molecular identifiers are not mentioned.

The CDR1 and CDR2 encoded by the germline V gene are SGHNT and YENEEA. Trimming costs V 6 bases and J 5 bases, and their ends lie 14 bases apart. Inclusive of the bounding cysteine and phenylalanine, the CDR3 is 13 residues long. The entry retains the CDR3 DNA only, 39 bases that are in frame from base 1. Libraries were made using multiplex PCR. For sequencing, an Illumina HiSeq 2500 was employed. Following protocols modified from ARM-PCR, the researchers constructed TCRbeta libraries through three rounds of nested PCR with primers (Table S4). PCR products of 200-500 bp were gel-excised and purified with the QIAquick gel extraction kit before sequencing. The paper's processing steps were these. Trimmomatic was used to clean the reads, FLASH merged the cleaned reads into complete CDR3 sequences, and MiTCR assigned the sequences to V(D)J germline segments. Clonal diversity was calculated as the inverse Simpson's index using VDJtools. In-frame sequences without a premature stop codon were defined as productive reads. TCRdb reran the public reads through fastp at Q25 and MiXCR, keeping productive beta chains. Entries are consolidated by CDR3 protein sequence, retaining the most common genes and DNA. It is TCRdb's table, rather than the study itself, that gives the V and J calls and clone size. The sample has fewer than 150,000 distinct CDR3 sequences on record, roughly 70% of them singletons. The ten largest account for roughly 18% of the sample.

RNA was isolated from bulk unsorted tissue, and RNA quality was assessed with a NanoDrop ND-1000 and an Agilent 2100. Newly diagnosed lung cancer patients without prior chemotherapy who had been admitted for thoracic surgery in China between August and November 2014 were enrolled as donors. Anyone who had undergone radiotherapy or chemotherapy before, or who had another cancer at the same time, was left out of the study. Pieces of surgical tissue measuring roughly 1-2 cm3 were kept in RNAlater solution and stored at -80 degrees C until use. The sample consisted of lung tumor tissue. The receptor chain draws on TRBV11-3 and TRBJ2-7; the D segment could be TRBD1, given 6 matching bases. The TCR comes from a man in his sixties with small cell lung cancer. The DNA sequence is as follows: TGTGCCAGCAGTACAGGACAGTCCCACGAGCAGTACTTC. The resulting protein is CASSTGQSHEQYF.